This section outlines one TCR beta chain sequence together with its context. The CDR3 is 12 amino acids. Between the trimmed V and J ends, which lost 2 bases and 6 bases, there was a span of 7 bases. Germline V lookup: CDR1 SEHNR, CDR2 FQNEAQ (reference sequence). This sample was taken from a study of T cell responses to AZD1222 COVID-19 vaccine. Produced via immunoSEQ multiplex PCR; TCRdb's table is partial and in-frame only. The top ten clones hold 1.9% of a sample with roughly 140,000 clones, roughly 93% of them seen once. The material was peripheral blood, obtained 28 days after the second AZD1222 dose. The TCR sequence derives from an adult who received the AZD1222 COVID-19 vaccine. The genes are TRBV7-9 and TRBJ1-2, with no clear D. Here the CDR3 reads CASSLRTDGYTF. The CDR3 region has the DNA TGTGCCAGCAGCTTACGTACAGATGGCTACACCTTC.